A selection of T cell receptor beta chains follows, all from one sample in a study of cytomegalovirus exposure and HLA in healthy donors. Measured with immunoSEQ multiplex PCR; TCRdb has only the in-frame clones, and not every one. This repertoire shows roughly 58,000 clones, roughly 84% found once; its top ten account for roughly 1.6%. The sequenced sample was PBMCs. Every receptor here comes from a human donor in good health. The CDR3 runs from the conserved cysteine through the conserved F or W. D genes are given only for firm matches. Clone sizes are given selectively: once, few, many, or a class where the clone is expanded.

v_gene	d_gene	j_gene	abundance	CDR3nt	CDR3aa
TRBV9	NA	TRBJ2-5	NA	TGTGCCAGCAGCGCGGGAGACCAGAACCACCAAGAGACCCAGTACTTC	CASSAGDQNHQETQYF
TRBV5-1	NA	TRBJ1-4	NA	TGCGCCAGCAGCTTGGGGTCAGGGTATTCTAATGAAAAACTGTTTTTT	CASSLGSGYSNEKLFF
TRBV7-2	TRBD2	TRBJ2-1	NA	TGTGCCAGCAGCTCCGGACTAGCGAGTTCCTACAATGAGCAGTTCTTC	CASSSGLASSYNEQFF
TRBV11-2	NA	TRBJ2-7	few	TGTGCCAGCAGCTTACCCAACTCCTACGAGCAGTACTTC	CASSLPNSYEQYF
TRBV4-3	NA	TRBJ2-3	NA	TGCGCCAGCAGCCAATTTACAGGGAAGGCCACAGATACGCAGTATTTT	CASSQFTGKATDTQYF
TRBV19	NA	TRBJ1-2	NA	TGTGCCAGTAGTATAGGGGTACTTCCGGACAGCCCGGGAGGCTACACCTTC	CASSIGVLPDSPGGYTF
TRBV5-1	TRBD2	TRBJ2-3	NA	TGCGCCAGCAGCTTGGAGGCTAGCGGGGGGGATACGCAGTATTTT	CASSLEASGGDTQYF
TRBV6-6	NA	TRBJ2-3	NA	TGTGCCAGCAAACGGGAGTCCGGCCTTTATACGCAGTATTTT	CASKRESGLYTQYF
TRBV11-2	TRBD1	TRBJ2-7	NA	TGTGCCAGCAGCTCCCTTCGGACAGGGGTCGAGCAGTACTTC	CASSSLRTGVEQYF
TRBV7-9	NA	TRBJ2-7	NA	TGTGCCAGCAGCTTAGTCCGGGGTTCGGGAGAGCAGTACTTC	CASSLVRGSGEQYF
TRBV7-2	TRBD1	TRBJ1-2	NA	TGTGCCAGCAGCTCAGGGGGATATGGCTACACCTTC	CASSSGGYGYTF
TRBV27	NA	TRBJ1-2	once	TGTGCCAGCAGTATTCGGAGGGCCCCTGCTAACTATGGCTACACCTTC	CASSIRRAPANYGYTF
TRBV11-2	NA	TRBJ2-7	NA	TGTGCCAGCAGCTTAGTCCCCGGACGGGAGACATTCTACGAGCAGTACTTC	CASSLVPGRETFYEQYF
TRBV18	NA	TRBJ1-1	NA	TGTGCCAGCTCACCCCCGGAGGGAGGGAACACTGAAGCTTTCTTT	CASSPPEGGNTEAFF
TRBV5-1	TRBD2	TRBJ2-1	NA	TGCGCCAGCAGCTACTACAGACTAGCGGAGTCCTACAATGAGCAGTTCTTC	CASSYYRLAESYNEQFF
TRBV4-3	TRBD1	TRBJ2-2	NA	TGCGCCAGCAGCCAAGAATGGGACAGGGTCACCGGGGAGCTGTTTTTT	CASSQEWDRVTGELFF
TRBV21-1	NA	TRBJ2-7	NA	TGTGCCAGCAGCAAAGTGGGACTAGCGGGAGACGAGCAGTACTTC	CASSKVGLAGDEQYF
TRBV11-3	NA	TRBJ2-3	NA	TGTGCCAGCAGCTTAGGGCTGCATAATACGCAGTATTTT	CASSLGLHNTQYF
TRBV28	TRBD2	TRBJ2-1	NA	TGTGCCAGCAGTTTTCCTAGCGGGAGGGAGTACAATGAGCAGTTCTTC	CASSFPSGREYNEQFF
TRBV2	NA	TRBJ1-1	NA	TGTGCCAGCATGAGATTGTGGAACACTGAAGCTTTCTTT	CASMRLWNTEAFF
TRBV7-2	TRBD2	TRBJ2-3	NA	TGTGCCAGCAGCTTAGTTAGCGGGGGTGGCACAGATACGCAGTATTTT	CASSLVSGGGTDTQYF
TRBV10-2	TRBD1	TRBJ1-5	NA	TGCGCCACAATCCATTTGGGACAGAAGATTAACAATCAGCCCCAGCATTTT	CATIHLGQKINNQPQHF
TRBV6-1	NA	TRBJ2-3	NA	TGTGCCAGCAACACAGGAGTCCTCACAGATACGCAGTATTTT	CASNTGVLTDTQYF
TRBV6-5	NA	TRBJ2-3	NA	TGTGCCAGCAGTACCCATAGCGCAGATACGCAGTATTTT	CASSTHSADTQYF
TRBV5-8	NA	TRBJ2-4	NA	TGTGCCAGCAGCTGGGACACCGGGGCCAAAAACATTCAGTACTTC	CASSWDTGAKNIQYF
TRBV2	TRBD2	TRBJ2-5	NA	TGTGCCAGCAGTGTACTAGCGGGGGGCCACGGGACCCAGTACTTC	CASSVLAGGHGTQYF
TRBV6-1	NA	TRBJ1-1	NA	TGTGCCAGCAGTGAATTTGGAGAGAACACTGAAGCTTTCTTT	CASSEFGENTEAFF
TRBV9	NA	TRBJ2-3	NA	TGTGCCAGCAGCGCTTCCGGGGCGCAGTATTTT	CASSASGAQYF
TRBV7-2	TRBD1	TRBJ1-1	NA	TGTGCCAGCAGCTTAGCGGGGACAGGCGGTTGGACTGAAGCTTTCTTT	CASSLAGTGGWTEAFF
TRBV5-5	NA	TRBJ1-6	NA	TGTGCCAGCAGCTTGGGGGGGCTAGCAGGTTTCAATTCACCCCTCCACTTT	CASSLGGLAGFNSPLHF
TRBV7-8	NA	TRBJ1-3	NA	TGTGCCAGCAGCTTAGAGGAGGGATTAATACTCTCTGGAAACACCATATATTTT	CASSLEEGLILSGNTIYF
TRBV5-6	TRBD1	TRBJ2-5	NA	TGTGCCAGCAGCTGGGCGGCAGGGGGCTTAGAGACCCAGTACTTC	CASSWAAGGLETQYF
TRBV9	TRBD2	TRBJ2-3	NA	TGTGCCAGCAGCGTATTCTGGACTAGCGGGACAGATACGCAGTATTTT	CASSVFWTSGTDTQYF
TRBV11-3	NA	TRBJ1-4	NA	TGTGCCAGCAGCTTAGATAGAACAGGGAGCCGTTCGAGTGAAAAACTGTTTTTT	CASSLDRTGSRSSEKLFF
TRBV19	TRBD1	TRBJ2-2	NA	TGTGCCAGTAGAAAGACAGGGGACAACACCGGGGAGCTGTTTTTT	CASRKTGDNTGELFF
TRBV6-1	TRBD2	TRBJ2-1	NA	TGTGCCAGCAGTGAAATAAGCGGGGGAGAGGACAATGAGCAGTTCTTC	CASSEISGGEDNEQFF
TRBV19	TRBD1	TRBJ1-2	NA	TGTGCCAGTAGTGCTTTCGGGACAGGGGGCTTGTTCTATGGCTACACCTTC	CASSAFGTGGLFYGYTF
TRBV7-9	TRBD1	TRBJ2-7	NA	TGTGCCAGCAGCTTAGCCTCCGACAGGGGAAGGGAGCAGTACTTC	CASSLASDRGREQYF
TRBV2	NA	TRBJ1-2	NA	TGTGCCAGCAGTGCATCCAGTTATGGCTACACCTTC	CASSASSYGYTF
TRBV10-3	NA	TRBJ2-7	NA	TGTGCCATCAGTGAGGGCAGTCCCTACGAGCAGTACTTC	CAISEGSPYEQYF
TRBV19	NA	TRBJ2-7	NA	TGTGCCAGTAGCCCGGTAGGGCGATCTGCCGGGAAGTCCTACGAGCAGTACTTC	CASSPVGRSAGKSYEQYF
TRBV7-9	TRBD1	TRBJ2-5	NA	TGTGCCAGCAGCTCCAATAACAGGGGCGTAGAGACCCAGTACTTC	CASSSNNRGVETQYF
TRBV9	NA	TRBJ2-6	NA	TGTGCCAGCAGCCCCCGACAGTCCTCTGGGGCCAACGTCCTGACTTTC	CASSPRQSSGANVLTF
TRBV19	TRBD2	TRBJ2-5	NA	TGTGCCAGTAGTACTCGGGGGGTTGAAGAGACCCAGTACTTC	CASSTRGVEETQYF
TRBV10-1	NA	TRBJ2-7	once	TGCGCCAGCAGTGGGGACTCCTCCTACGAGCAGTACTTC	CASSGDSSYEQYF
TRBV4-3	TRBD1	TRBJ1-2	NA	TGCGCCAGCAGCCAAGAAGGTGGGACAGCTCTCGTCTACTATGGCTACACCTTC	CASSQEGGTALVYYGYTF
TRBV19	NA	TRBJ2-5	NA	TGTGCCAGTAGTATAGCTCAAGAGACCCAGTACTTC	CASSIAQETQYF
TRBV11-1	TRBD1	TRBJ2-1	NA	TGTGCCAGCAGCTTACAGGGGGCGTACAATGAGCAGTTCTTC	CASSLQGAYNEQFF
TRBV5-1	NA	TRBJ2-1	NA	TGCGCCAGCAGCTCCCAAGGGGGAAATGAGCAGTTCTTC	CASSSQGGNEQFF
TRBV5-1	TRBD2	TRBJ2-6	NA	TGCGCCAGCAGCTATCCTCCGGGGGGGATATCTGGGGCCAACGTCCTGACTTTC	CASSYPPGGISGANVLTF
TRBV19	TRBD1	TRBJ2-7	once	TGTGCCAGTAGTATAACAGGGGGCTACGAGCAGTACTTC	CASSITGGYEQYF
TRBV5-1	TRBD1	TRBJ2-3	NA	TGCGCCAGCAGCTTGGAGACAGGGGGCACAGATACGCAGTATTTT	CASSLETGGTDTQYF
TRBV7-2	NA	TRBJ2-3	NA	TGTGCCAGCAGCCCATCCACAGATACGCAGTATTTT	CASSPSTDTQYF